The rows below give T cell receptor beta chains drawn from one sample of a study of T-cell memory formation after mild COVID-19. TCRdb analysed the 5' RACE reads with MiXCR anew, one entry per CDR3 protein. Counted here are roughly 80,000 distinct CDR3 sequences, more than 20% occurring once; the ten biggest clones make up under 45%. Sample: PBMCs or a T cell subset sorted from them (not recorded which). Receptor source: a man between 18 and 29 years old who had mild COVID-19 (a few samples of this study predate the infection). Cell type and time point are not known. Both conserved end residues are part of each CDR3. D genes are given only for firm matches. Part of the rows lack a size; the others show once, few, many or a class for expanded clones.

size	V	D	J	CDR3	DNA
NA	TRBV29-1	TRBD1	TRBJ1-2	CSVGGGQGIPYGYTF	TGCAGCGTTGGGGGCGGACAGGGGATTCCCTATGGCTACACCTTC
NA	TRBV7-9	NA	TRBJ2-2	CASTRLGTLAGELFF	TGTGCCAGCACTCGTCTAGGGACCTTGGCCGGGGAGCTGTTTTTT
NA	TRBV29-1	TRBD1	TRBJ2-7	CSVGTGGNEQYF	TGCAGCGTTGGGACAGGGGGAAACGAGCAGTACTTC
NA	TRBV2	TRBD2	TRBJ2-1	CASKFLADEQFF	TGTGCCAGCAAATTTCTAGCGGATGAGCAGTTCTTC
NA	TRBV12-3/TRBV12-4	TRBD2	TRBJ2-3	CASSFRGGTDTQYF	TGTGCCAGCAGTTTCCGGGGAGGGACAGATACGCAGTATTTT
NA	TRBV4-3	NA	TRBJ2-7	CASSQDRTVQYF	TGCGCCAGCAGCCAAGATCGGACAGTTCAGTACTTC
few	TRBV4-1	NA	TRBJ2-2	CASSQGPGELFF	TGCGCCAGCAGCCAGGGTCCGGGGGAGCTGTTTTTT
few	TRBV7-2	NA	TRBJ2-7	CASSFAGGDYEQYF	TGTGCCAGCAGCTTTGCCGGGGGCGATTACGAGCAGTACTTC
NA	TRBV11-2	NA	TRBJ2-4	CASIERAKNIQYF	TGTGCCAGCATTGAAAGAGCCAAAAACATTCAGTACTTC
once	TRBV25-1	NA	TRBJ2-1	CASGGLRGGVEQFF	TGTGCCAGCGGGGGACTCCGAGGGGGTGTTGAGCAGTTCTTC
few	TRBV29-1	NA	TRBJ2-1	CSVVRGLDEQFF	TGCAGCGTTGTCAGGGGCTTAGATGAGCAGTTCTTC
NA	TRBV5-5	NA	TRBJ2-3	CASSLDPRYEQYF	TGTGCCAGCAGCTTGGACCCGCGGTATGAGCAGTATTTT
few	TRBV12-3/TRBV12-4	NA	TRBJ1-5	CASSFGYDYQPQHF	TGTGCCAGCAGTTTCGGGTATGACTATCAGCCCCAGCATTTT
NA	TRBV10-2	NA	TRBJ2-4	CASSVGQLNIQYF	TGCGCCAGCAGCGTAGGACAACTTAACATTCAGTACTTC
few	TRBV7-8	TRBD1	TRBJ2-2	CASSQTGVDTGELFF	TGTGCCAGCAGCCAAACAGGGGTTGACACCGGGGAGCTGTTTTTT
NA	TRBV2	TRBD1	TRBJ2-5	CASSTPWDREETQYF	TGTGCCAGCAGCACCCCGTGGGACAGAGAAGAGACCCAGTACTTC
NA	TRBV6-1	TRBD2	TRBJ2-7	CASQAGAASYEQYF	TGTGCCAGCCAAGCGGGGGCCGCGTCCTACGAGCAGTACTTC
few	TRBV29-1	NA	TRBJ1-5	CSVGGTHSNQPQHF	TGCAGCGTTGGAGGGACACATAGCAATCAGCCCCAGCATTTT
NA	TRBV4-2	TRBD1	TRBJ1-6	CASSQGTGGEGSPLHF	TGTGCCAGCAGCCAAGGGACAGGGGGCGAGGGCTCACCCCTCCACTTT
few	TRBV7-9	NA	TRBJ2-2	CASSTTGELFF	TGTGCCAGCAGCACCACCGGGGAGCTGTTTTTT
NA	TRBV4-1	TRBD2	TRBJ2-3	CASSQVTSGTDTQYF	TGCGCCAGCAGCCAAGTTACTAGCGGCACAGATACGCAGTATTTT
medium-sized	TRBV7-8	NA	TRBJ2-1	CASSLRGSYNEQFF	TGTGCCAGCAGCTTAAGGGGCTCCTACAATGAGCAGTTCTTC
few	TRBV28	TRBD2	TRBJ2-5	CASSSIAGREQETQYF	TGTGCCAGCAGTTCAATAGCGGGGCGAGAGCAAGAGACCCAGTACTTC
NA	TRBV29-1	TRBD1	TRBJ2-7	CSVEKGLGQSYEQYF	TGCAGCGTTGAAAAAGGGTTGGGACAGTCCTACGAGCAGTACTTC
NA	TRBV12-3/TRBV12-4	TRBD2	TRBJ2-3	CASTYGTSGITDTQYF	TGTGCCAGCACCTACGGGACTAGCGGTATCACAGATACGCAGTATTTT
few	TRBV23-1	NA	TRBJ2-5	CASSQVQGLKETQYF	TGCGCCAGCAGTCAAGTTCAAGGTCTTAAAGAGACCCAGTACTTC
NA	TRBV6-2/TRBV6-3	NA	TRBJ1-2	CASSYSTDFGWRNGYTF	TGTGCCAGCAGTTACTCGACCGACTTTGGGTGGCGGAATGGCTACACCTTC
few	TRBV4-3	NA	TRBJ2-1	CASSSRGSYNEQFF	TGCGCCAGCAGCTCCCGCGGCTCCTACAATGAGCAGTTCTTC
few	TRBV4-1	TRBD1	TRBJ2-7	CVSSQGQATYEQYF	TGCGTCAGCAGCCAAGGACAGGCCACCTACGAGCAGTACTTC
NA	TRBV5-1	NA	TRBJ1-1	CASSQQEMAEAFF	TGCGCCAGCAGCCAGCAGGAGATGGCTGAAGCTTTCTTT
NA	TRBV18	NA	TRBJ1-5	CASSPAPRLSNQPQHF	TGTGCCAGCTCACCCGCGCCCAGGCTTAGCAATCAGCCCCAGCATTTT
NA	TRBV7-2	NA	TRBJ1-2	CASGETRPTF	TGTGCCAGCGGGGAGACCCGTCCCACCTTC
few	TRBV27	TRBD2	TRBJ2-2	CASRISGGAGELFF	TGTGCCAGCAGAATTAGCGGGGGGGCCGGGGAGCTGTTTTTT
few	TRBV11-2	TRBD1	TRBJ2-7	CASSIYRGGDEQYF	TGTGCCAGCAGCATCTACAGGGGCGGCGACGAGCAGTACTTC
NA	TRBV7-9	NA	TRBJ1-2	CASSLLGVEAYGYTF	TGTGCCAGCAGCTTACTTGGGGTGGAGGCCTATGGCTACACCTTC
NA	TRBV5-5	NA	TRBJ2-7	CASGSQEYEQYF	TGTGCCAGCGGATCGCAGGAGTACGAGCAGTACTTC
NA	TRBV6-5	NA	TRBJ2-3	CASSPDGLTDTQYF	TGTGCCAGCAGCCCCGACGGACTCACAGATACGCAGTATTTT
NA	TRBV6-5	TRBD2	TRBJ2-1	CASSYSRLAVDEQFF	TGTGCCAGCAGTTACTCGAGACTAGCTGTCGATGAGCAGTTCTTC
NA	TRBV9	TRBD1	TRBJ2-7	CASSGWDSPYEQYF	TGTGCCAGCAGCGGATGGGACAGCCCCTACGAGCAGTACTTC
once	TRBV20-1	NA	TRBJ1-5	CSARAPNNQPQHF	TGCAGTGCTAGAGCCCCTAATAATCAGCCCCAGCATTTT
few	TRBV9	NA	TRBJ1-2	CASSEGTALYGYTF	TGTGCCAGCAGCGAGGGGACGGCACTCTATGGCTACACCTTC
NA	TRBV29-1	TRBD2	TRBJ2-1	CSVEFVAGSYNEQFF	TGCAGCGTTGAATTTGTAGCGGGGTCCTACAATGAGCAGTTCTTC